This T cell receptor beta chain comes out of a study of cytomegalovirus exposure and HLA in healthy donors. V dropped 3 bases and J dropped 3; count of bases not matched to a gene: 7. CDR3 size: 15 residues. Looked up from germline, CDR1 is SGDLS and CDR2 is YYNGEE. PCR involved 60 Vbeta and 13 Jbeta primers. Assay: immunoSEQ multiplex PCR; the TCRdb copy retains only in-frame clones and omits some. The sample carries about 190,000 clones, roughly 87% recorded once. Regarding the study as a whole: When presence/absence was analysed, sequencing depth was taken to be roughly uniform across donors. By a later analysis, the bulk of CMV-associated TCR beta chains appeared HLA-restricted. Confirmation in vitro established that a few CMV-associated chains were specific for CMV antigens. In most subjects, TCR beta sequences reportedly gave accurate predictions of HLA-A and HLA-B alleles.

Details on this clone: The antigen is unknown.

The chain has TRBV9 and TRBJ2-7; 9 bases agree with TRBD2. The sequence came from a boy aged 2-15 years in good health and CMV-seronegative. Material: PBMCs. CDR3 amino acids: CASSASSGRYYEQYF. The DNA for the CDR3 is TGTGCCAGCAGCGCGAGTAGCGGGAGATACTACGAGCAGTACTTC. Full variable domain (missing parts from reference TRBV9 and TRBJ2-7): DSGVTQTPKHLITATGQRVTLRCSPRSGDLSVYWYQQSLDQGLQFLIQYYNGEERAKGNILERFSAQQFPDLHSELNLSSLELGDSALYFCASSASSGRYYEQYFGPGTRLTVT.